The 14 T cell receptor beta chains listed next were all sequenced from one sample in a study of cytomegalovirus exposure and HLA in healthy donors. Primers: 60 Vbeta forward and 13 Jbeta reverse. Only in-frame clones appear in the TCRdb table, and some are missing; sequencing was by immunoSEQ multiplex PCR. The table records about 120,000 clones, about 75% of them present only once. Specimen: PBMCs. The receptors originated from a man between 60 and 75 years old in good health and CMV-seropositive.

The V and J genes are TRBV7-6 and TRBJ1-6; the D is unclear. The V and J ends lost 1 base and 8 bases respectively, with 9 bases between them. The CDR3 is 14 residues long. Germline values: CDR1 SGHVS, CDR2 FNYEAQ. The CDR3 sequence: CASSLVAADSPLHF. The CDR3 DNA is TGTGCCAGCAGCTTAGTGGCCGCGGATTCACCCCTCCACTTT.

This clone was observed once. This chain uses TRBV5-5 with TRBJ1-1; D is uncertain. Germline CDR1 is SGHKS and CDR2 is YYEKEE (reference sequence). The CDR3 sequence is 14 residues long. Trimming cost V 1 base and J 6 bases, with 13 bases left between them. This CDR3 reads CASSLLWAGPEAFF. DNA of the CDR3: TGTGCCAGCAGCTTGTTATGGGCAGGTCCTGAAGCTTTCTTT.

This clone was counted only a few times. The junction and the germline gene differ at one end; a read error may be behind it. The rearrangement uses TRBV7-9 and TRBJ1-1, with 10 bases that match TRBD1. CDR1 is SEHNR and CDR2 is FQNEAQ in the germline V gene (reference sequence). The CDR3 has 14 residues. The DNA for the CDR3 is TGTTCCAGCAGCTTAGGTGAGGGACAGGGGCTGGCTTTCTTT. This sequence encodes CSSSLGEGQGLAFF.

The count of this clone is one. The chain recombines TRBV21-1 with TRBJ1-6; the table's D gene call, TRBD1, was not cross checked with the DNA. TRBV21-1 is a recognized pseudogene. This CDR3 is built from 15 residues. CDR3 sequence reads: CASSKEQGRNSPLHF. CDR3 nucleotide sequence: TGTGCCAGCAGCAAAGAGCAGGGGCGTAATTCACCCCTCCACTTT.

This chain uses TRBV5-1 with TRBJ1-1, with 7 bases lining up with TRBD1. V dropped 4 bases and J dropped 3; count of bases not matched to a gene: 6. This CDR3 has 14 residues. The germline CDR1 and CDR2 sequences are SGHRS and YFSETQ. Here the CDR3 DNA reads TGCGCCAGCAGCCCCCGACAGGGCGACACTGAAGCTTTCTTT. The encoded protein is CASSPRQGDTEAFF.

J is TRBJ1-5 and V is TRBV27, with 8 nucleotides matching TRBD1. The junction had 20 bases not matched to a gene; V was cut back by 1 base and J by 0 bases. The CDR3 is 22 amino acids. CDR1 and CDR2 (germline): MNHEY, SMNVEV (reference sequence). CDR3 protein: CASSLFPPRQGLMLYSNQPQHF. The CDR3 DNA sequence: TGTGCCAGCAGTTTATTCCCCCCGCGACAGGGGTTGATGCTCTATAGCAATCAGCCCCAGCATTTT.

This chain joins TRBV27 and TRBJ2-5; 9 positions match TRBD1. The V gene end was trimmed by 5 bases and the J gene end by 7 bases; junction bases not matched to a gene: 5. The CDR3 loop spans 13 amino acids. Germline V gene sequence: CDR1 MNHEY, CDR2 SMNVEV (reference sequence). CDR3 amino acids: CASSQGQGGTQYF. CDR3 sequence (DNA): TGTGCCAGCAGTCAGGGACAGGGCGGGACCCAGTACTTC.

The chain has TRBV9 and TRBJ2-5; 8 nucleotides line up with TRBD2. V shed 4 bases, J shed 5 bases, and the junction held 13 bases outside the gene matches. Germline V gives CDR1 SGDLS, CDR2 YYNGEE. This CDR3 contains 16 residues. Here the CDR3 DNA reads TGTGCCAGCAGCCCCTTCCGGGAGGGGCGAGGGGAGACCCAGTACTTC. This sequence encodes CASSPFREGRGETQYF.

The V gene is TRBV5-1, the J gene TRBJ2-2; D is undetermined. CDR1 SGHRS and CDR2 YFSETQ come from the germline V gene. This CDR3 is 14 amino acids long. Trimming pared 0 bases from V and 1 base from J, leaving 4 bases between. The CDR3 DNA follows: TGCGCCAGCAGCTTGGGAGGGAACACCGGGGAGCTGTTTTTT. Translation: CASSLGGNTGELFF. Based on the CDR3 plus reference TRBV5-1 and TRBJ2-2, the full variable domain is KAGVTQTPRYLIKTRGQQVTLSCSPISGHRSVSWYQQTPGQGLQFLFEYFSETQRNKGNFPGRFSGRQFSNSRSEMNVSTLELGDSALYLCASSLGGNTGELFFGEGSRLTVL.

The rearrangement joins TRBV25-1 to TRBJ2-1, with a possible D match to TRBD2 (5 bases). This CDR3 comprises 15 residues. V shed 5 bases and J shed 8 bases, with 19 bases lying between them. Looked up from germline, CDR1 is MGHDK and CDR2 is SYGVNS. This CDR3 reads CASSQGGEAVDEQFF. DNA of the CDR3: TGTGCCAGCAGTCAAGGAGGAGAGGCGGTAGATGAGCAGTTCTTC.

This clone was detected a few times. The V call is TRBV6-1, the J call TRBJ2-7; 9 bases align to TRBD2. Germline-derived CDR1 and CDR2 are MNHNS and SASEGT. J lost 5 bases, V lost 3 bases, and 8 bases had no gene match. This CDR3 contains 15 residues. DNA of the CDR3: TGTGCCAGCAGTGAGGCGGGGGGGTTTGCCCACGAGCAGTACTTC. It is translated as CASSEAGGFAHEQYF.

This chain uses TRBV4-1 with TRBJ1-1; weak D call: TRBD1 (5 bases). Germline values: CDR1 MGHRA, CDR2 YSYEKL. The CDR3 covers 13 residues. The V end lost 3 bases, the J end lost 5 bases, and 10 bases lay between the germline ends. CDR3 protein: CASSQGGETEAFF. CDR3 nucleotide sequence: TGCGCCAGCAGCCAGGGGGGGGAAACTGAAGCTTTCTTT.

This clone was picked up a small number of times. The chain links TRBV9 to TRBJ2-3; a possible D gene is TRBD1 (5 bases). Germline CDR1 SGDLS, CDR2 YYNGEE. This CDR3 region has 15 residues. The V gene lost 0 bases and the J gene lost 3 bases, with 11 bases spanning the gap. The CDR3 DNA reads as TGTGCCAGCAGCGTAGTAGGGGCCGGGACAGATACGCAGTATTTT. Amino acid sequence: CASSVVGAGTDTQYF.

The sample holds one count of this clone. J is TRBJ2-1 and V is TRBV5-1; maybe TRBD2 (6 bases). Per germline, CDR1 SGHRS and CDR2 YFSETQ. This CDR3 has 17 residues. V was trimmed by 4 bases and J by 2 bases, leaving 19 bases between them. The CDR3: CASSNLTGAWTYNEQFF. CDR3 DNA sequence: TGCGCCAGCAGCAATTTGACGGGAGCATGGACCTACAATGAGCAGTTCTTC.